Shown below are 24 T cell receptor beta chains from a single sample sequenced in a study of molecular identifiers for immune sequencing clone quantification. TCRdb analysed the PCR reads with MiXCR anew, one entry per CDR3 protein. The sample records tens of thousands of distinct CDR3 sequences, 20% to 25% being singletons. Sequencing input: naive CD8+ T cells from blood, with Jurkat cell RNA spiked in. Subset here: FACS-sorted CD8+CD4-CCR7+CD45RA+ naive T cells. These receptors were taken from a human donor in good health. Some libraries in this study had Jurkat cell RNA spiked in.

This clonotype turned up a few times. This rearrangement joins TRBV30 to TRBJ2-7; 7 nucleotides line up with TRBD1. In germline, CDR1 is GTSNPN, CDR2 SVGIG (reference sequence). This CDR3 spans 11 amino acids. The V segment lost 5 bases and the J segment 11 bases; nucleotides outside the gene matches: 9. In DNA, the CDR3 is TGTGCCTGGGGGAACCGACAGGGAGAGTACTTC. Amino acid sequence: CAWGNRQGEYF. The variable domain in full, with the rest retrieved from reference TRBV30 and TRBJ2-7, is SQTIHQWPATLVQPVGSPLSLECTVEGTSNPNLYWYRQAAGRGLQLLFYSVGIGQISSEVPQNLSASRPQDRQFILSSKKLLLSDSGFYLCAWGNRQGEYFGPGTRLTVT.

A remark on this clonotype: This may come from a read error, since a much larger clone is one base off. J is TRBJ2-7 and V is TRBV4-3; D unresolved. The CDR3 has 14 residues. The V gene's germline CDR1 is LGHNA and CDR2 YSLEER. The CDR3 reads CASGQDLGVAAQYF. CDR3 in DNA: TGCGCCAGCGGCCAAGATCTGGGCGTGGCCGCGCAGTACTTC.

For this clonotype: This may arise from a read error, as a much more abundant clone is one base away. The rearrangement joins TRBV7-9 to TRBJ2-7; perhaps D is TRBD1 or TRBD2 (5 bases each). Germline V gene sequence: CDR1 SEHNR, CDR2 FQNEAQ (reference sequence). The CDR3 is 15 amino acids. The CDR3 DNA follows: TGTGCCAGCAGCTCGGGGAACTACCAGGGCTACGGGCAGTACTTC. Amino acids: CASSSGNYQGYGQYF.

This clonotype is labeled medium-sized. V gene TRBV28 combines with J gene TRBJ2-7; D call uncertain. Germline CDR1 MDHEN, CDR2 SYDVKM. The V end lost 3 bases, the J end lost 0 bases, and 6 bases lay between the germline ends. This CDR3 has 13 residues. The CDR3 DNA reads TGTGCCAGCAGTTTGCTCCGCTCCTACGAGCAGTACTTC. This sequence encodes CASSLLRSYEQYF.

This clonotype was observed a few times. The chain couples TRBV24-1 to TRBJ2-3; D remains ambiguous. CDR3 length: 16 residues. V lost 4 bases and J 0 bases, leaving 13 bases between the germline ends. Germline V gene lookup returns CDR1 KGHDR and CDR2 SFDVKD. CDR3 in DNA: TGTGCCACCAGTGACGCGGTGGGGTCTAGCACAGATACGCAGTATTTT. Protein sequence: CATSDAVGSSTDTQYF.

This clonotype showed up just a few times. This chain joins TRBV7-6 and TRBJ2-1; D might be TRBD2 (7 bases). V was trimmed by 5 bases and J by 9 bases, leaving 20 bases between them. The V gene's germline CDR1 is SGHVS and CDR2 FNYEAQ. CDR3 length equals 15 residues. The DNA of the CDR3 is TGTGCCAGCAGCCTCGCCTCCGGGGGGCCCGGTGAGCAGTTCTTC. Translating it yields CASSLASGGPGEQFF. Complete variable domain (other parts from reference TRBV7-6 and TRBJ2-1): GAGVSQSPRYKVTKRGQDVALRCDPISGHVSLYWYRQALGQGPEFLTYFNYEAQQDKSGLPNDRFSAERPEGSISTLTIQRTEQRDSAMYRCASSLASGGPGEQFFGPGTRLTVL.

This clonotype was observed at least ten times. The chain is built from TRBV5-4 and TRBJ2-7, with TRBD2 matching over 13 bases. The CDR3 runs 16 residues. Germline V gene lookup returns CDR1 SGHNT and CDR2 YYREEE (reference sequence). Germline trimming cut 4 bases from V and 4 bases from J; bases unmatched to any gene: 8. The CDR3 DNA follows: TGTGCCAGCAGCCCTTGGACTAGCGGGAGACTGTACGAGCAGTACTTC. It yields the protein CASSPWTSGRLYEQYF.

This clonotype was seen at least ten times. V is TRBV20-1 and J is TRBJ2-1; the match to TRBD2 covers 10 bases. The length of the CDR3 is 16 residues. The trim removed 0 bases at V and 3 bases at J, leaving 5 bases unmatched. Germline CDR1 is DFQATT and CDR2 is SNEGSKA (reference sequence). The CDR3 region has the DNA TGCAGTGCTAGAGATCTCACTAGCGGGATCTACAATGAGCAGTTCTTC. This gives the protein CSARDLTSGIYNEQFF.

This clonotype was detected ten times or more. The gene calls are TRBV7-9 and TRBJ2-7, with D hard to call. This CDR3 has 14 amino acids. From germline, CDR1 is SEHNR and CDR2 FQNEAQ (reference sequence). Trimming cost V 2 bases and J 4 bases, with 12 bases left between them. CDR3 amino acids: CASSLPRAGYEQYF. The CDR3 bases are TGTGCCAGCAGCTTACCCCGGGCCGGATACGAGCAGTACTTC.

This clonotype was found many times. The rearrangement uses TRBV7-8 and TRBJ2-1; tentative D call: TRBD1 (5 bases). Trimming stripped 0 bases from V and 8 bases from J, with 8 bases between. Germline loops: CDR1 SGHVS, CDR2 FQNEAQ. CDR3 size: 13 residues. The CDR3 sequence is CASSLAWGDEQFF. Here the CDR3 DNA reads TGTGCCAGCAGCTTAGCATGGGGCGATGAGCAGTTCTTC.

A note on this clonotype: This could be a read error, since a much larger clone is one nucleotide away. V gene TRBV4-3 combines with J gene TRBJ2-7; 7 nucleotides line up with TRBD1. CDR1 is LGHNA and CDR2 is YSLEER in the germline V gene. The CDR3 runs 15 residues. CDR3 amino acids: CASGQLRTGSYEQYF. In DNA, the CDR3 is TGCGCCAGCGGCCAGCTCCGGACAGGCTCTTACGAGCAGTACTTC.

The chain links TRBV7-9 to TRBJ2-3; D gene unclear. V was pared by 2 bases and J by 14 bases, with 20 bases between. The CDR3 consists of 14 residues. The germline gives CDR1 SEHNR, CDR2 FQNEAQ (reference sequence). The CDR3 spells CASSLSQSTDARYF. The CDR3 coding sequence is TGTGCCAGCAGCTTATCCCAGTCCACAGATGCGCGGTATTTT. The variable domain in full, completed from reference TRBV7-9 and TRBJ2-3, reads DTGVSQNPRHKITKRGQNVTFRCDPISEHNRLYWYRQTLGQGPEFLTYFQNEAQLEKSRLLSDRFSAERPKGSFSTLEIQRTEQGDSAMYLCASSLSQSTDARYFGPGTRLTVL.

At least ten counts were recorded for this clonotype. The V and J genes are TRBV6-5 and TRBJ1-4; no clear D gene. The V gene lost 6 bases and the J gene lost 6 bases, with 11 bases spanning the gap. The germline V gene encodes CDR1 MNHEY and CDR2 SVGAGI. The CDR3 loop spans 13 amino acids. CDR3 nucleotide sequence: TGTGCCAGCAGCCCGGACGGGGATGAAAAACTGTTTTTT. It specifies CASSPDGDEKLFF.

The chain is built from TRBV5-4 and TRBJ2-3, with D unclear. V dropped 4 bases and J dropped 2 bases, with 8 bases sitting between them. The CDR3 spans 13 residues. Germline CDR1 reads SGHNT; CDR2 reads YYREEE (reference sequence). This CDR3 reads CASSPDNTDTQYF. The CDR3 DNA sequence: TGTGCCAGCAGCCCCGATAACACAGATACGCAGTATTTT.

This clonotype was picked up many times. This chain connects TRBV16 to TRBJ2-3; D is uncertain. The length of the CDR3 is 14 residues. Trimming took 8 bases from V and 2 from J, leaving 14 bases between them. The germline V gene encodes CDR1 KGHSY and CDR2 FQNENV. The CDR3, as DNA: TGTGCCAGCTCCGCGGTCAGAGTCACAGATACGCAGTATTTT. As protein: CASSAVRVTDTQYF.

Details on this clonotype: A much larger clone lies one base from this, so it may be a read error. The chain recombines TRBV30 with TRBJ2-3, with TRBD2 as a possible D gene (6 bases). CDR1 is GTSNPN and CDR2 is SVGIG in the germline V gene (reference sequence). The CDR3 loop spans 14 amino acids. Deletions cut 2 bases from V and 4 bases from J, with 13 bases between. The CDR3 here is CAWSSGTPADTQYF. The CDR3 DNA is TGTGCCTGGAGTTCCGGGACTCCCGCAGATACGCAGTATTTT. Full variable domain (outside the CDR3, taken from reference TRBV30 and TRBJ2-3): SQTIHQWPATLVQPVGSPLSLECTVEGTSNPNLYWYRQAAGRGLQLLFYSVGIGQISSEVPQNLSASRPQDRQFILSSKKLLLSDSGFYLCAWSSGTPADTQYFGPGTRLTVL.

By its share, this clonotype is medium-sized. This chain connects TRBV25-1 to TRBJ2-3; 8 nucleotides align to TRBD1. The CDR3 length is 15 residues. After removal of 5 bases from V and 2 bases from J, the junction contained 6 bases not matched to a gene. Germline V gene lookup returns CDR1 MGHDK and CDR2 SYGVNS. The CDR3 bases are TGTGCCAGCAGTTTGCCAGGGGGCTTCACAGATACGCAGTATTTT. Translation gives CASSLPGGFTDTQYF. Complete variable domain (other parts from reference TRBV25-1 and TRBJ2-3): EADIYQTPRYLVIGTGKKITLECSQTMGHDKMYWYQQDPGMELHLIHYSYGVNSTEKGDLSSESTVSRIRTEHFPLTLESARPSHTSQYLCASSLPGGFTDTQYFGPGTRLTVL.

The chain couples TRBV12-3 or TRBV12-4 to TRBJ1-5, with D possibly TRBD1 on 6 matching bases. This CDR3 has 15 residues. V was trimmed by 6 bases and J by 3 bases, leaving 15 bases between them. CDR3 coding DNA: TGTGCCAGCAGGGGGGGAGGGGGGGACAATCAGCCCCAGCATTTT. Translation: CASRGGGGDNQPQHF.

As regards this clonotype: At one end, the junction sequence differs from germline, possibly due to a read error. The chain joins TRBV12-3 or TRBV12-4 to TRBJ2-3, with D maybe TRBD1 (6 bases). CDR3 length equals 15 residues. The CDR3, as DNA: TGTGCCCGCAGTATCCTCCCGGACAGCCCAGATACGCAGTATTTT. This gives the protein CARSILPDSPDTQYF.

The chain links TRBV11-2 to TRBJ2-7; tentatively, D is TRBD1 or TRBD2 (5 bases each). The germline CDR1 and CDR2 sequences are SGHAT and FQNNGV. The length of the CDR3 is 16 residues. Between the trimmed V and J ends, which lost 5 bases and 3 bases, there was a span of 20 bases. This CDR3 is CASSATGTSINYEQYF. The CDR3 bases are TGTGCCAGCAGCGCCACCGGGACCTCAATAAACTACGAGCAGTACTTC. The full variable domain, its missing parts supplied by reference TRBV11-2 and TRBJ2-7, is EAGVAQSPRYKIIEKRQSVAFWCNPISGHATLYWYQQILGQGPKLLIQFQNNGVVDDSQLPKDRFSAERLKGVDSTLKIQPAKLEDSAVYLCASSATGTSINYEQYFGPGTRLTVT.

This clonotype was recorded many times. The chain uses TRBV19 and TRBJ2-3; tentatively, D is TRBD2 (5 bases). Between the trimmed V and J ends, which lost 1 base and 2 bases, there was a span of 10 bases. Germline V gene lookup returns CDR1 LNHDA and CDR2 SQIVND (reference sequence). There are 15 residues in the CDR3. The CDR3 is CASSIGTYDTDTQYF. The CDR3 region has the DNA TGTGCCAGTAGTATAGGGACTTATGACACAGATACGCAGTATTTT.

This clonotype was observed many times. CDR3 DNA sequence: TGTGCCAGCAGCCAAGTTGACCCACCCACAGATACGCAGTATTTT. It codes for CASSQVDPPTDTQYF. The genes are TRBV4-2 and TRBJ2-3; D gene ambiguous. V lost 1 base and J lost 2, with 10 bases in between. The CDR3 extends over 15 amino acids. The V gene's germline CDR1 is LGHNA and CDR2 YNFKEQ.

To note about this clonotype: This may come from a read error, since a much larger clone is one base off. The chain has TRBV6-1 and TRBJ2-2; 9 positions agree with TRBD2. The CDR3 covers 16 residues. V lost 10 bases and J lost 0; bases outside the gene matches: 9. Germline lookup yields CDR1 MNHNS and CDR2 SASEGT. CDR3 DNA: TGTGCCAACACCAAACTAGCGGGTACGAACACCGGGGAGCTGTTTTTT. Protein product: CANTKLAGTNTGELFF.

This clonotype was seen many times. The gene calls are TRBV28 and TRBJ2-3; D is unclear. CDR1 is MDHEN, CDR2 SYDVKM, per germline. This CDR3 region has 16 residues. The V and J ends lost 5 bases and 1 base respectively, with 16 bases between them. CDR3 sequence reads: CASSASPIYRTDTQYF. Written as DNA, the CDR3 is TGTGCCAGCAGTGCCTCTCCCATTTACCGCACAGATACGCAGTATTTT.